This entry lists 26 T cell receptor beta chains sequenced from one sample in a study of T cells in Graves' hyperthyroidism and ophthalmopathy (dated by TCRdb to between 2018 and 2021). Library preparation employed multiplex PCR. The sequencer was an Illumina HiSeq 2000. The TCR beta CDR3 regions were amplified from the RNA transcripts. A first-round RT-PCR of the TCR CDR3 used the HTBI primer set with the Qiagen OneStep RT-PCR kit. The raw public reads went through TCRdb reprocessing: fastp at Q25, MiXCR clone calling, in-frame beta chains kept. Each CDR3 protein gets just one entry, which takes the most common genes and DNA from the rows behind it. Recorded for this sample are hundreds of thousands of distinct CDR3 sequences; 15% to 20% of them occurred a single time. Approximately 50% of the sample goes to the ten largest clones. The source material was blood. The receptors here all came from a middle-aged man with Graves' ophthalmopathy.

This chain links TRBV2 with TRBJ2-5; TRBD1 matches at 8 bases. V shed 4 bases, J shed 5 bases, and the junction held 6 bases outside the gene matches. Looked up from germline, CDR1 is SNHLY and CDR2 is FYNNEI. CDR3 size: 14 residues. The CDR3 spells CASSAPGQGETQYF. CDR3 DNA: TGTGCCAGCAGTGCCCCCGGACAGGGCGAGACCCAGTACTTC.

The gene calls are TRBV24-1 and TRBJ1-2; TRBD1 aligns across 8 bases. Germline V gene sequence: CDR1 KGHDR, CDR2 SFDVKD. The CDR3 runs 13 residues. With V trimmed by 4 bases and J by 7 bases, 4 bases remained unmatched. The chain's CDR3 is CATSEPDRAGYTF. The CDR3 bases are TGTGCCACCAGTGAGCCGGACAGGGCTGGCTACACCTTC.

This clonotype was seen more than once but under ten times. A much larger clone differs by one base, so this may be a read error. CDR3 residues: CASSLRASGGLNEQFF. The DNA for the CDR3 is TGTGCCAGCAGTTTGAGGGCTAGCGGGGGGTTAAATGAGCAGTTCTTC. The chain is built from TRBV27 and TRBJ2-1; TRBD2 agrees at 11 bases. The trim removed 3 bases at V and 7 bases at J, leaving 8 bases unmatched. CDR1 is MNHEY, CDR2 SMNVEV, per germline (reference sequence). The CDR3 has 16 amino acids.

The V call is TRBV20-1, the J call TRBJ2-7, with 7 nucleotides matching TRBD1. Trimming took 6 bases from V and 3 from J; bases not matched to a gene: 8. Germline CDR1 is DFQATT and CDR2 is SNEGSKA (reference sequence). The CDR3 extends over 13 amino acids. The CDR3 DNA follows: TGCAGTGCCAACCACAGGGGCGGCTACGAGCAGTACTTC. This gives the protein CSANHRGGYEQYF.

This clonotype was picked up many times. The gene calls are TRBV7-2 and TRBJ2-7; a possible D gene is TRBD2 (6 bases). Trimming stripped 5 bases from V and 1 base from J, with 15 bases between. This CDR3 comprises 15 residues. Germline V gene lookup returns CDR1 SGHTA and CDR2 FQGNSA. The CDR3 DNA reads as TGTGCCAGCAGCAGAACCGGGACTTCGTCCTACGAGCAGTACTTC. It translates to CASSRTGTSSYEQYF. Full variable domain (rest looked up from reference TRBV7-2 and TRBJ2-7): GAGVSQSPSNKVTEKGKDVELRCDPISGHTALYWYRQSLGQGLEFLIYFQGNSAPDKSGLPSDRFSAERTGGSVSTLTIQRTQQEDSAVYLCASSRTGTSSYEQYFGPGTRLTVT.

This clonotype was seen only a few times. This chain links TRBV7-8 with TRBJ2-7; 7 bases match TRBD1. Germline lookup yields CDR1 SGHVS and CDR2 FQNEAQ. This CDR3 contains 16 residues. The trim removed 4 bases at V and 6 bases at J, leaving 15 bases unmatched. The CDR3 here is CASSSLTWDSIPEQYF. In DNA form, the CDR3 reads TGTGCCAGCAGCTCCCTTACCTGGGACAGCATTCCCGAGCAGTACTTC.

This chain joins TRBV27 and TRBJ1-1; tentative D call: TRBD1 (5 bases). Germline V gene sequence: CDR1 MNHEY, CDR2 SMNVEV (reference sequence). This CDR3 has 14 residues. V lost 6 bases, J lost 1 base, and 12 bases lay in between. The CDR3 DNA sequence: TGTGCCAGCAGAAGGGACGGCCCGAACACTGAAGCTTTCTTT. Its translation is CASRRDGPNTEAFF.

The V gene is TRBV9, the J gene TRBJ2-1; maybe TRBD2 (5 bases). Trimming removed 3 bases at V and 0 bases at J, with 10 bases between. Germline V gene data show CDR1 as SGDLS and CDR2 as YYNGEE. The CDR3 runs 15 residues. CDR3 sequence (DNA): TGTGCCAGCAGCGCGTTGGGGAGCTCCTACAATGAGCAGTTCTTC. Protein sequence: CASSALGSSYNEQFF.

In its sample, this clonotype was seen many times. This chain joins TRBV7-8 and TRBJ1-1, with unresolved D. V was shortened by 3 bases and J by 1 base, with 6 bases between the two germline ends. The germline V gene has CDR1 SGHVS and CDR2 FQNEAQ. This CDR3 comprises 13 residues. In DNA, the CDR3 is TGTGCCAGCAGCTTCGGGAAGAACACTGAAGCTTTCTTT. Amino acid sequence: CASSFGKNTEAFF.

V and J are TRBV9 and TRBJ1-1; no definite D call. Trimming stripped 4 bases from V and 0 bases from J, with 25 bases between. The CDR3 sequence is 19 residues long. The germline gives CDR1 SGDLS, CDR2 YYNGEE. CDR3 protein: CASSHPVRGLQRLNTEAFF. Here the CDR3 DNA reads TGTGCCAGCAGCCACCCGGTTAGAGGACTGCAGAGACTGAACACTGAAGCTTTCTTT.

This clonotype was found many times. CDR3 sequence reads: CASLFSRSGKNEQFF. The CDR3 DNA is TGTGCCAGCCTGTTTTCCCGATCAGGTAAAAATGAGCAGTTCTTC. The rearrangement links TRBV28 to TRBJ2-1; the D is unclear. Trimming took off 8 bases at V and 7 bases at J, with 21 bases between the two ends. Per the germline V gene, CDR1 is MDHEN and CDR2 is SYDVKM. This CDR3 comprises 15 residues.

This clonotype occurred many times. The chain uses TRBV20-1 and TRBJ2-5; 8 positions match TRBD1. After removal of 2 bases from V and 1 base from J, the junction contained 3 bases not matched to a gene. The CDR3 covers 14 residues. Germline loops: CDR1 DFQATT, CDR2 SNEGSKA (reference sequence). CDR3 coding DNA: TGCAGTGCTAGAAGGGGGACAGGCCAAGAGACCCAGTACTTC. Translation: CSARRGTGQETQYF.

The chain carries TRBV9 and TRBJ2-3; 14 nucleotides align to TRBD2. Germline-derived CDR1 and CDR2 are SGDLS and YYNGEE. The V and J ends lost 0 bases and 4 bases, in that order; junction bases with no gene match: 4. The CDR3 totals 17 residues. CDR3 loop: CASSVDGTSGSADTQYF. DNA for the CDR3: TGTGCCAGCAGCGTAGATGGGACTAGCGGGAGCGCAGATACGCAGTATTTT.

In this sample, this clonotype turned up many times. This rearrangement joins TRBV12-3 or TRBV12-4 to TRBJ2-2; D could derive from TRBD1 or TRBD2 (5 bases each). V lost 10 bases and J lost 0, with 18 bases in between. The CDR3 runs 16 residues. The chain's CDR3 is CATTTRGRSNTGELFF. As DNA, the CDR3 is TGTGCCACCACTACGAGGGGACGGTCGAACACCGGGGAGCTGTTTTTT.

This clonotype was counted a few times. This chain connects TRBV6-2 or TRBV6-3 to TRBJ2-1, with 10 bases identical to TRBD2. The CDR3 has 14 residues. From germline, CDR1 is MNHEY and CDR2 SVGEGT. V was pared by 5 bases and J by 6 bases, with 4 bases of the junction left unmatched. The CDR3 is CASSRAGGRNEQFF. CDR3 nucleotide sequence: TGTGCCAGCAGTCGAGCGGGGGGGCGCAATGAGCAGTTCTTC.

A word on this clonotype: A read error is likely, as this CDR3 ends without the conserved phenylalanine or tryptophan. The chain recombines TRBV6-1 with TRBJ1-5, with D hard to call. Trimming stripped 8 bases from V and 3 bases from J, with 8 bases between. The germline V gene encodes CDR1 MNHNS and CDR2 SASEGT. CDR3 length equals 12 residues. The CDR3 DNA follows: TGTGCCAGCGCAGGTTCCAATCAGCCCCAGCATTTG. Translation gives CASAGSNQPQHL.

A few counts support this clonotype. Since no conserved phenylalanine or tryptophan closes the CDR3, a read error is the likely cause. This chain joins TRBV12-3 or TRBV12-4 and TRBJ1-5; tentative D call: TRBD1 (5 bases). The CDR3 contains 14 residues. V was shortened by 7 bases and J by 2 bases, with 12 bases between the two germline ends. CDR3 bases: TGTGCCAGCATGCAGGGTGTAGGCAATCAGCCCCAGCATTCT. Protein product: CASMQGVGNQPQHS.

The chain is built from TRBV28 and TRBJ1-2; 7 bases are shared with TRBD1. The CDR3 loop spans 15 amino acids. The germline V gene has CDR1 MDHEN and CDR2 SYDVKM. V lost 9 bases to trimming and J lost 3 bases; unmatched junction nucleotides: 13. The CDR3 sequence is CASCGTALRDYGYTF. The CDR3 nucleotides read TGTGCCAGTTGTGGGACAGCCCTCAGAGACTATGGCTACACCTTC.

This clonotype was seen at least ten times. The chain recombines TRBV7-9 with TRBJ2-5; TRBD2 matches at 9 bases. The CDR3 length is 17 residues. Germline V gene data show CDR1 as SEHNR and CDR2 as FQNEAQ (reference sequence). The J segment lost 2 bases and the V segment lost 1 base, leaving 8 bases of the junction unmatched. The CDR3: CASSLDLAGEWQETQYF. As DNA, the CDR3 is TGTGCCAGCAGCTTAGATTTAGCGGGAGAATGGCAAGAGACCCAGTACTTC.

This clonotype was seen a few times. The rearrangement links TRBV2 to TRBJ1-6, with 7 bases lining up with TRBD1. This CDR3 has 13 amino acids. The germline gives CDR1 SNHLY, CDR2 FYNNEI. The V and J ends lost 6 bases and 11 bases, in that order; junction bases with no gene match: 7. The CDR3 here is CASSNRGGAPLHF. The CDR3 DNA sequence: TGTGCCAGCAGCAACAGGGGTGGGGCACCCCTCCACTTT.

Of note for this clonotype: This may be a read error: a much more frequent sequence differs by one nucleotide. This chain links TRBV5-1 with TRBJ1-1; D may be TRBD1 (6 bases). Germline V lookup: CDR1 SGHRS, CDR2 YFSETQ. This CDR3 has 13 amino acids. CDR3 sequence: CAGSSGVNTEAFF. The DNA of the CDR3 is TGCGCCGGCAGCTCAGGGGTCAACACTGAAGCTTTCTTT. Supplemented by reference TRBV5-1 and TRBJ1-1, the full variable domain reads KAGVTQTPRYLIKTRGQQVTLSCSPISGHRSVSWYQQTPGQGLQFLFEYFSETQRNKGNFPGRFSGRQFSNSRSEMNVSTLELGDSALYLCAGSSGVNTEAFFGQGTRLTVV.

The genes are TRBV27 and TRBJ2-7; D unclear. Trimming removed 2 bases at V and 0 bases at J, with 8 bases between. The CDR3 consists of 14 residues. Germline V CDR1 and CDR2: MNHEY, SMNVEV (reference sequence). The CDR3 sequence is CASSLNPLSYEQYF. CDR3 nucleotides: TGTGCCAGCAGTTTAAATCCTCTCTCCTACGAGCAGTACTTC.

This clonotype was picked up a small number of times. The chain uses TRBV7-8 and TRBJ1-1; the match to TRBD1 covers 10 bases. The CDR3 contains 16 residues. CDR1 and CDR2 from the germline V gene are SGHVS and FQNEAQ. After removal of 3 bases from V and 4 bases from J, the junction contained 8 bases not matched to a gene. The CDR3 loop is CASSLTGGWDSTEAFF. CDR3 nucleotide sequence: TGTGCCAGCAGCTTGACAGGGGGCTGGGACAGCACTGAAGCTTTCTTT.

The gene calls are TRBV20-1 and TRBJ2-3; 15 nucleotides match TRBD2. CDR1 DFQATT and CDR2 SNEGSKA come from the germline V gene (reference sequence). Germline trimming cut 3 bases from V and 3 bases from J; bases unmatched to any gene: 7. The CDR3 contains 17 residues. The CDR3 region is CSARGLAGGDHTDTQYF. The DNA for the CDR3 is TGCAGTGCTAGGGGACTAGCGGGAGGTGACCATACAGATACGCAGTATTTT.

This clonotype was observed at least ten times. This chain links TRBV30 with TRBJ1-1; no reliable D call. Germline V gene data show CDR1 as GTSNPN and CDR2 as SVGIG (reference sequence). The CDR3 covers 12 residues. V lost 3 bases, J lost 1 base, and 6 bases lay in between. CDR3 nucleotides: TGTGCCTGGAGACAGACGAACACTGAAGCTTTCTTT. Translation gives CAWRQTNTEAFF.

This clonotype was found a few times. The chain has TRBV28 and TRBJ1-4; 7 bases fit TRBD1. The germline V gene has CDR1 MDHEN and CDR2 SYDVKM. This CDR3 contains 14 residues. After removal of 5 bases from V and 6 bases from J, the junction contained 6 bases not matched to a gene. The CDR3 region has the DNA TGTGCCAGCAGTCAGGGAGGGGGCGATGAAAAACTGTTTTTT. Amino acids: CASSQGGGDEKLFF.